This is a list of T cell receptor beta chains from one sample in a study of cytomegalovirus exposure and HLA in healthy donors. Sequencing was performed with immunoSEQ multiplex PCR; in TCRdb, only in-frame clones are kept and a portion is missing. Its listing shows 70,000 to 80,000 clones. Source material: PBMCs. The origin of the receptors is a man aged 35-49 years in good health and CMV-seronegative. CDR3s leave out the opening cysteine and the closing phenylalanine or tryptophan. Each record gives: V gene, CDR3 protein.

v_call: TRBV7-6
cdr3_aa: ASSPSTDKQY

v_call: TRBV10-3
cdr3_aa: AISDVGQGADT

v_call: TRBV5-1
cdr3_aa: ASSFLGQGGEKLF

v_call: TRBV4-2
cdr3_aa: ASSRLSGGTQETQY

v_call: TRBV19
cdr3_aa: ASSIDAERIALH

v_call: TRBV6-5
cdr3_aa: ATSRQVVSNQPQH

v_call: TRBV7-9
cdr3_aa: ASSLVSGITQY

v_call: TRBV9
cdr3_aa: ASSVGGGSGNTIY

v_call: TRBV19
cdr3_aa: ASSQRSGGREEQY

v_call: TRBV5-1
cdr3_aa: ASSLQGSIAEAF

v_call: TRBV29-1
cdr3_aa: SAGTASGNTIY